Following are 7 T cell receptor beta chains from one sample sequenced in a study of T cell repertoires in cytomegalovirus infection. TCRdb re-called the reads with MiXCR, one entry per CDR3 protein. The repertoire has around 490,000 distinct CDR3 sequences, around 27% of them found once; the top ten carry approximately 13%. Sequencing was performed on PBMCs. The receptors originated from a human donor in good health (CMV status not recorded). Some clones in this sample may be carry-over from other donors' samples.

V gene TRBV19 combines with J gene TRBJ2-1; TRBD2 agrees at 7 bases. In germline, CDR1 is LNHDA, CDR2 SQIVND (reference sequence). V trimming: 4 bases; J trimming: 8 bases; junction bases outside the gene matches: 8. This CDR3 region has 14 residues. The CDR3 loop reads CASSTRGGDYEQFF. The DNA of the CDR3 is TGTGCCAGTAGTACCCGGGGAGGGGACTATGAGCAGTTCTTC.

Only a few counts were recorded for this clonotype. The chain joins TRBV11-2 to TRBJ1-5; 7 nucleotides agree with TRBD1. Germline trimming cut 5 bases from V and 0 bases from J; bases unmatched to any gene: 4. CDR3 length: 15 residues. Germline values: CDR1 SGHAT, CDR2 FQNNGV. The chain's CDR3 is CASSQGDYSNQPQHF. CDR3 coding DNA: TGTGCCAGCAGCCAGGGGGATTATAGCAATCAGCCCCAGCATTTT.

The V call is TRBV7-4, the J call TRBJ1-5; 8 bases fit TRBD1. CDR1 and CDR2 from the germline V gene are SGHVT and SQSDAQ. V gave up 5 bases and J gave up 2 bases; unmatched junction bases: 14. CDR3 size: 18 residues. This chain's CDR3 is CASSSGQGGFLGNQPQHF. The CDR3 nucleotides are TGTGCCAGCAGCAGCGGACAGGGAGGGTTCTTGGGCAATCAGCCCCAGCATTTT.

This clonotype turned up a few times. The chain links TRBV5-5 to TRBJ1-1, with D maybe TRBD1 (5 bases). Trimming left V 1 base short and J 1 base short, with 14 bases between. CDR3 size: 16 residues. Germline V lookup: CDR1 SGHKS, CDR2 YYEKEE (reference sequence). The CDR3 coding sequence is TGTGCCAGCAGCTTGTTCTGGGAGGGGTCGAACACTGAAGCTTTCTTT. Protein product: CASSLFWEGSNTEAFF.

DNA for the CDR3: TGCGCCAGCAGCCAAGCAGGAAATGAGCAGTTCTTC. Its translation: CASSQAGNEQFF. The chain is built from TRBV4-1 and TRBJ2-1; D is uncertain. The CDR3 length is 12 residues. Germline V gene lookup returns CDR1 MGHRA and CDR2 YSYEKL. V was cut by 1 base and J by 7 bases, with 5 bases left in between.

This clonotype was counted at least ten times. The chain carries TRBV7-9 and TRBJ2-3; D ambiguous. Germline loops: CDR1 SEHNR, CDR2 FQNEAQ (reference sequence). The CDR3 has 16 amino acids. Deletions cut 5 bases from V and 3 bases from J, with 18 bases between. This CDR3 reads CASSPPRTAVTDTQYF. The CDR3 DNA follows: TGTGCCAGCAGCCCCCCCCGGACCGCGGTAACAGATACGCAGTATTTT.

In DNA form, the CDR3 reads TGTGCCAGCAGTCTCCGGACTAGCGGGAGAAGTCCCTACAATGAGCAGTTCTTC. This sequence encodes CASSLRTSGRSPYNEQFF. V gene TRBV27 combines with J gene TRBJ2-1; 13 bases align to TRBD2. There are 18 residues in the CDR3. Germline values: CDR1 MNHEY, CDR2 SMNVEV (reference sequence). The V and J ends lost 5 bases and 2 bases, in that order; junction bases with no gene match: 9.